A single sample is the source of the 26 T cell receptor beta chains below, sequenced in a study of blood T cell repertoires in COVID-19. Produced via immunoSEQ multiplex PCR; TCRdb's table is partial and in-frame only. The sample has roughly 200,000 clones; approximately 80% are singletons. The sample consisted of peripheral blood. The source is a woman aged 40 to 49 with COVID-19, enrolled during active disease.

V and J are TRBV19 and TRBJ1-6; D is perhaps TRBD1 (5 bases). The CDR3 loop spans 12 amino acids. Germline loops: CDR1 LNHDA, CDR2 SQIVND (reference sequence). V gave up 7 bases and J gave up 7 bases, with 8 bases separating them. CDR3 sequence (DNA): TGTGCCAGTACCTCAGGGAATTCACCCCTCCACTTT. This encodes CASTSGNSPLHF.

With respect to this clone: Other DNA sequences in the same sample also yield this CDR3. This sequence joins TRBV11-2 and TRBJ2-7, with 7 bases aligning to TRBD2. The CDR3 consists of 16 residues. Germline CDR1 is SGHAT and CDR2 is FQNNGV. Unmatched junction bases numbered 14, after V lost 3 bases and J lost 6 bases. The CDR3 DNA reads as TGTGCCAGCAGCTTGCCCGGGGGGACGCTCCAGCTCGAGCAGTACTTC. This codes for CASSLPGGTLQLEQYF.

The chain recombines TRBV18 with TRBJ2-6; 10 bases map to TRBD1. The length of the CDR3 is 18 residues. Looked up from germline, CDR1 is KGHSH and CDR2 is LQKENI. Trimming removed 3 bases from V and 1 base from J; junction bases left unmatched: 6. The CDR3 loop is CASSPLDRGRSGANVLTF. In DNA form, the CDR3 reads TGTGCCAGCTCACCCCTAGACAGGGGGCGGTCTGGGGCCAACGTCCTGACTTTC.

The V and J genes are TRBV5-8 and TRBJ1-2; TRBD1 matches 9 bases. The CDR3 extends over 16 amino acids. The V segment lost 4 bases and the J segment 7 bases; nucleotides outside the gene matches: 14. Per the germline V gene, CDR1 is SGHTS and CDR2 is YDEGEE. Here the CDR3 DNA reads TGTGCCAGCAGCGTTCCCGGGACAGGGACTTCGTTTGGCTACACCTTC. This gives the protein CASSVPGTGTSFGYTF.

V and J are TRBV2 and TRBJ2-7, with 10 bases matching TRBD2. The germline gives CDR1 SNHLY, CDR2 FYNNEI. V lost 3 bases, J lost 7 bases, and 9 bases stayed unmatched. CDR3 length equals 15 residues. The CDR3 reads CASSERAGGPGEQYF. In nucleotides, the CDR3 is TGTGCCAGCAGTGAGAGAGCGGGAGGGCCGGGGGAGCAGTACTTC.

The chain employs TRBV27 and TRBJ1-2, with TRBD1 matching 7 bases. Germline V gene lookup returns CDR1 MNHEY and CDR2 SMNVEV (reference sequence). There are 13 residues in the CDR3. J lost 8 bases, V lost 3 bases, and 6 bases had no gene match. The CDR3 loop reads CASSLGDRVGYTF. The CDR3 DNA follows: TGTGCCAGCAGTTTGGGTGACAGGGTCGGCTACACCTTC.

This chain uses TRBV28 with TRBJ1-1; 9 nucleotides match TRBD1. The germline V gene has CDR1 MDHEN and CDR2 SYDVKM. V lost 2 bases to trimming and J lost 4 bases; unmatched junction nucleotides: 5. The CDR3 is 15 amino acids. The CDR3 here is CASSLSGQGPTEAFF. The CDR3 DNA reads TGTGCCAGCAGTTTAAGTGGACAGGGGCCCACTGAAGCTTTCTTT.

The J gene is TRBJ2-7, the V gene TRBV7-2; 11 nucleotides line up with TRBD1. V trimming: 5 bases; J trimming: 4 bases; junction bases outside the gene matches: 7. Germline V lookup: CDR1 SGHTA, CDR2 FQGNSA. CDR3 size: 15 residues. The CDR3 DNA reads TGTGCCAGCAGCGGAAGGGACAGGGGGAAATACGAGCAGTACTTC. Translated, it gives CASSGRDRGKYEQYF.

The genes are TRBV7-6 and TRBJ2-5, with D perhaps matching TRBD1 (6 bases). Germline assignment: CDR1 SGHVS and CDR2 FNYEAQ. Trimming stripped 11 bases from V and 1 base from J, with 17 bases between. The CDR3 runs to 14 residues. The CDR3 loop is CAARSQGAQETQYF. The CDR3 bases are TGTGCCGCTCGATCACAGGGCGCCCAAGAGACCCAGTACTTC. The variable domain in full, with the rest retrieved from reference TRBV7-6 and TRBJ2-5, is GAGVSQSPRYKVTKRGQDVALRCDPISGHVSLYWYRQALGQGPEFLTYFNYEAQQDKSGLPNDRFSAERPEGSISTLTIQRTEQRDSAMYRCAARSQGAQETQYFGPGTRLLVL.

J is TRBJ1-6 and V is TRBV5-1; no definite D call. CDR1 SGHRS and CDR2 YFSETQ come from the germline V gene. The CDR3 contains 12 residues. V was clipped by 4 bases and J by 10 bases, with 9 bases between them. This CDR3 is CASSKEQSPLHF. As DNA, the CDR3 is TGCGCCAGCAGCAAGGAGCAGTCACCCCTCCACTTT.

This clone was seen a few times. This same CDR3 is encoded by further DNA sequences in the sample. This chain's CDR3 is CASSLLQGPGYTF. Here the CDR3 DNA reads TGTGCCAGCAGTCTATTGCAGGGGCCTGGCTACACCTTC. V and J are TRBV28 and TRBJ1-2; D might be TRBD1 (6 bases). V lost 5 bases, J lost 7 bases, and 14 bases lay in between. The CDR3 is 13 amino acids. Looked up from germline, CDR1 is MDHEN and CDR2 is SYDVKM.

The chain carries TRBV5-1 and TRBJ1-2, with D tentatively TRBD1 (5 bases). The length of the CDR3 is 14 residues. Germline V gene data show CDR1 as SGHRS and CDR2 as YFSETQ. Trimming took 4 bases from V and 8 from J, leaving 18 bases between them. The CDR3, as DNA: TGCGCCAGCAGCCCGGGGGGAGGGATCGGCGGCTACACCTTC. Its protein is CASSPGGGIGGYTF.

The chain links TRBV11-2 to TRBJ1-1; D unclear. The CDR3 totals 14 residues. Germline V gene sequence: CDR1 SGHAT, CDR2 FQNNGV. The ends were cut back, 0 bases at V and 7 bases at J, with 12 bases in the middle. CDR3: CASSLDRRTGEAFF. The DNA of the CDR3 is TGTGCCAGCAGCTTAGACAGGAGGACTGGTGAAGCTTTCTTT.

This clone showed up many times. The chain links TRBV19 to TRBJ1-1; D is uncertain. V gave up 9 bases and J gave up 1 base, with 9 bases separating them. CDR1 is LNHDA, CDR2 SQIVND, per germline (reference sequence). The CDR3 is 12 residues long. This chain's CDR3 is CASGGGNTEAFF. The CDR3 DNA follows: TGTGCCAGCGGTGGCGGGAACACTGAAGCTTTCTTT.

The chain uses TRBV7-8 and TRBJ2-6, with D perhaps TRBD1 (5 bases). From germline, CDR1 is SGHVS and CDR2 FQNEAQ. Trimming stripped 5 bases from V and 0 bases from J, with 8 bases between. The CDR3 extends over 15 amino acids. CDR3 nucleotide sequence: TGTGCCAGCAGCGTAGACAGCTCTGGGGCCAACGTCCTGACTTTC. It codes for CASSVDSSGANVLTF.

The chain employs TRBV6-4 and TRBJ2-7; 7 bases agree with TRBD1. V shed 10 bases, J shed 6 bases, and the junction held 12 bases outside the gene matches. This CDR3 contains 13 residues. CDR1 and CDR2 from the germline V gene are MRHNA and SNTAGT. The CDR3 DNA reads TGTGCCAACTCGACAGGGATACTGAGCGAGCAGTACTTC. It yields the protein CANSTGILSEQYF.

This rearrangement joins TRBV7-9 to TRBJ2-7; 12 bases line up with TRBD2. CDR1 SEHNR and CDR2 FQNEAQ come from the germline V gene (reference sequence). There are 15 residues in the CDR3. Trimming removed 5 bases from V and 5 bases from J; junction bases left unmatched: 7. This CDR3 reads CASSPTSGRSHEQYF. The CDR3 nucleotides read TGTGCCAGCAGCCCGACTAGCGGGAGAAGCCACGAGCAGTACTTC.

The gene calls are TRBV11-2 and TRBJ2-7; 7 bases are shared with TRBD2. The J segment lost 2 bases and the V segment lost 6 bases, leaving 7 bases of the junction unmatched. CDR1 SGHAT and CDR2 FQNNGV come from the germline V gene. The CDR3 sequence is 14 residues long. CDR3 nucleotides: TGTGCCAGCAGTTTCGGGAGGCAGACCTACGAGCAGTACTTC. Amino acids: CASSFGRQTYEQYF.

This chain links TRBV14 with TRBJ1-4; possibly TRBD1 for D (6 bases). The CDR3 covers 16 residues. CDR1 is SGHDN, CDR2 FVKESK, per germline. Trimming pared 4 bases from V and 0 bases from J, leaving 12 bases between. In DNA, the CDR3 is TGTGCCAGCAGCCCTTCACGGACAGCAACTAATGAAAAACTGTTTTTT. This gives the protein CASSPSRTATNEKLFF. Combining the CDR3 with reference TRBV14 and TRBJ1-4 gives the whole variable domain EAGVTQFPSHSVIEKGQTVTLRCDPISGHDNLYWYRRVMGKEIKFLLHFVKESKQDESGMPNNRFLAERTGGTYSTLKVQPAELEDSGVYFCASSPSRTATNEKLFFGSGTQLSVL.

J is TRBJ2-5 and V is TRBV5-1; D not certain. The CDR3 length is 14 residues. Germline CDR1 reads SGHRS; CDR2 reads YFSETQ. V was trimmed by 0 bases and J by 0 bases, leaving 6 bases between them. CDR3 in DNA: TGCGCCAGCAGCTTGGGTTACAACCAAGAGACCCAGTACTTC. As protein: CASSLGYNQETQYF.

The chain uses TRBV18 and TRBJ1-1; 7 bases align to TRBD1. The V and J ends lost 0 bases and 4 bases, in that order; junction bases with no gene match: 8. Germline CDR1 and CDR2: KGHSH and LQKENI. CDR3 length: 16 residues. The CDR3 region is CASSPPVVAGGTEAFF. The CDR3 DNA follows: TGTGCCAGCTCACCACCCGTTGTAGCAGGGGGCACTGAAGCTTTCTTT.

In the case of this clone: This CDR3 is also generated by other DNA sequences in the sample. V gene TRBV15 combines with J gene TRBJ2-7; D possibly corresponds to TRBD2 (6 bases). In germline, CDR1 is LNHNV, CDR2 YYDKDF (reference sequence). V was shortened by 1 base and J by 3 bases, with 10 bases between the two germline ends. The CDR3 extends over 14 amino acids. CDR3 nucleotides: TGTGCCACCAGCAGAGCGGGACTCAACTACGAGCAGTACTTC. It encodes CATSRAGLNYEQYF.

This chain connects TRBV10-1 to TRBJ1-1; 12 bases map to TRBD1. The CDR3 consists of 14 residues. Germline trimming cut 6 bases from V and 1 base from J; bases unmatched to any gene: 0. Looked up from germline, CDR1 is WNHNN and CDR2 is SYGVQD (reference sequence). CDR3 residues: CASRGQGANTEAFF. CDR3 DNA: TGCGCCAGCAGGGGACAGGGGGCGAACACTGAAGCTTTCTTT.

This clone appeared a single time. The J gene is TRBJ2-5, the V gene TRBV9; D is uncertain. V lost 4 bases to trimming and J lost 5 bases, with 15 bases between them. Germline V lookup: CDR1 SGDLS, CDR2 YYNGEE. This CDR3 is built from 14 residues. CDR3 coding DNA: TGTGCCAGCAGCCCCCCATCCCCCGGGGAGACCCAGTACTTC. This encodes CASSPPSPGETQYF.

This CDR3 reads CASSDLRGPGETQYF. In DNA, the CDR3 is TGTGCCAGCAGCGACCTCAGAGGGCCCGGGGAGACCCAGTACTTC. The chain couples TRBV6-2 or TRBV6-3 to TRBJ2-5; maybe TRBD2 (5 bases). From germline, CDR1 is MNHEY and CDR2 SVGEGT. The CDR3 extends over 15 amino acids. V was shortened by 6 bases and J by 5 bases, with 19 bases between the two germline ends.

CDR3 bases: TGCGCCAGCAGCCAAGCCGGGGTGAACTCTGGAAACACCATATATTTT. Protein product: CASSQAGVNSGNTIYF. The chain couples TRBV4-1 to TRBJ1-3, with unresolved D. V was clipped by 1 base and J by 0 bases, with 10 bases between them. The CDR3 length is 16 residues. Looked up from germline, CDR1 is MGHRA and CDR2 is YSYEKL.